This T cell receptor beta chain was profiled in a study of radiation and T cells in renal cell carcinoma. Sequenced by immunoSEQ multiplex PCR; TCRdb stores in-frame clones only, minus some. This table holds about 140,000 clones, approximately 87% found once. CDR1 is MNHNY and CDR2 is SVGAGI in the germline V gene (reference sequence). V was clipped by 6 bases and J by 5 bases; unmatched bases: 9. CDR3 length: 15 amino acids. The time point was: baseline pretreatment blood. Specified treatment: 15 Gy SBRT to primary tumor, nephrectomy 4 weeks later. Serial blood draws occurred at baseline and 2 and 4 weeks post-SBRT. In the case of this clone: Its antigen is unknown.

The study's findings and limits: In blood, top tumor clones expanded by 2 weeks, shrinking by 4. Pretreatment tumor biopsies were lacking, so baseline clonotypes are unknown.

The TCR comes from a woman between 50 and 59 years old with renal cell carcinoma. The material sequenced was blood, taken from a patient whose treatment included radiotherapy and nephrectomy. The chain is built from TRBV6-6 and TRBJ1-4, with 7 bases lining up with TRBD1. The CDR3 loop is CASSLDRAENEKLFF. CDR3 DNA sequence: TGTGCCAGCAGCCTTGACAGGGCCGAAAATGAAAAACTGTTTTTT.